This TCR beta chain was documented in a study of cytomegalovirus exposure and HLA in healthy donors. Across the study: Unique TCRs from HLA-typed donors, 75 million to 100 million of them, were held in an early data release.

Those who donated were healthy bone marrow donors. This CDR3 is built from 14 residues. V lost 2 bases, J lost 3 bases, and 10 bases lay in between. Germline lookup yields CDR1 LNHDA and CDR2 SQIVND (reference sequence). Primers: 60 Vbeta forward and 13 Jbeta reverse. Per the authors' pipeline: In a later analysis, roughly 10 million of about 80 million unique beta chains occurred in at least two donors. The data were produced by immunoSEQ multiplex PCR, yet TCRdb's version contains in-frame clones alone and is incomplete. The V and J calls and clone size come from that table; D and trimming were worked out from the DNA. This table has about 120,000 clones, roughly 77% appearing once. This clone was seen a handful of times.

This rearrangement joins TRBV19 to TRBJ1-2; D is ambiguous. Material: PBMCs. The source of this sequence is a man aged 40-49 years in good health and CMV-seronegative. This CDR3 is CASSIFLDYYGYTF. CDR3 DNA sequence: TGTGCCAGTAGTATATTTCTGGACTACTATGGCTACACCTTC.